These 27 T cell receptor beta chains share one sample of origin, sequenced in a study of CD8+ T cells in alopecia areata. Treatment specified: oral pan-JAK inhibitor, 5-10 mg twice daily. cDNA prepared by RNA extraction and subsequent reverse transcription served as the template for sequencing. The protocol was immunoSEQ multiplex PCR, while the TCRdb copy is restricted to in-frame clones and leaves out a portion. The data hold more than 95,000 clones, with approximately 60% observed a single time. The sequences come from CD4+ T cells sorted from blood, collected at week 4, from a patient treated with tofacitinib. The source is a human donor with alopecia areata.

The V and J genes are TRBV4-3 and TRBJ2-1, with D unclear. Germline V gene sequence: CDR1 LGHNA, CDR2 YSLEER. CDR3 size: 13 residues. The V gene lost 0 bases and the J gene lost 12 bases, with 12 bases spanning the gap. In DNA form, the CDR3 reads TGCGCCAGCAGCCAAGATGATGGTTCCGGGCAGTTCTTC. This translates into CASSQDDGSGQFF.

This clone was recorded once. This chain uses TRBV4-2 with TRBJ1-5, with TRBD1 matching 10 bases. The V and J ends lost 1 base and 5 bases, in that order; junction bases with no gene match: 2. The CDR3 consists of 15 residues. From germline, CDR1 is LGHNA and CDR2 YNFKEQ. CDR3: CASSQGGTGDQPQHF. CDR3 sequence (DNA): TGTGCCAGCAGCCAAGGGGGGACAGGGGATCAGCCCCAGCATTTT.

The rearrangement links TRBV5-4 to TRBJ1-5, with unresolved D. The CDR3 consists of 15 residues. V lost 6 bases to trimming and J lost 0 bases, with 13 bases between them. Germline CDR1 is SGHNT and CDR2 is YYREEE (reference sequence). The CDR3 DNA follows: TGTGCCAGCATACGCACAGCAGATAGCAATCAGCCCCAGCATTTT. Its protein is CASIRTADSNQPQHF. Full variable domain (outside the CDR3, taken from reference TRBV5-4 and TRBJ1-5): ETGVTQSPTHLIKTRGQQVTLRCSSQSGHNTVSWYQQALGQGPQFIFQYYREEENGRGNFPPRFSGLQFPNYSSELNVNALELDDSALYLCASIRTADSNQPQHFGDGTRLSIL.

This clone was seen a handful of times. V gene TRBV25-1 combines with J gene TRBJ1-1; D ambiguous. The CDR3 runs to 14 residues. Germline CDR1 and CDR2: MGHDK and SYGVNS. The V and J ends lost 7 bases and 4 bases respectively, with 16 bases between them. As DNA, the CDR3 is TGTGCCAGCACTCCCTCGTACGCTAGCACTGAAGCTTTCTTT. Its translation is CASTPSYASTEAFF.

The rearrangement joins TRBV11-1 to TRBJ1-2; 8 nucleotides align to TRBD1. After removal of 5 bases from V and 7 bases from J, the junction contained 9 bases not matched to a gene. The length of the CDR3 is 14 residues. Germline lookup yields CDR1 SGHAT and CDR2 FQDESV (reference sequence). CDR3 protein: CASSPRQGLPGYTF. The DNA for the CDR3 is TGTGCCAGCAGCCCCCGACAGGGGCTTCCTGGCTACACCTTC.

The chain uses TRBV19 and TRBJ2-3; D ambiguous. The V end was cut by 3 bases, the J end by 4 bases, with 11 bases between. From germline, CDR1 is LNHDA and CDR2 SQIVND (reference sequence). This CDR3 contains 14 residues. CDR3 in DNA: TGTGCCAGTAGTATCATCCTATACTCAGATACGCAGTATTTT. Its protein product is CASSIILYSDTQYF.

This clone turned up a few times. The CDR3 nucleotides read TGTGCCAGTAGTATGGGACAGACCGTGCAGAACACTGAAGCTTTCTTT. Amino acid sequence: CASSMGQTVQNTEAFF. This sequence joins TRBV19 and TRBJ1-1; 7 bases line up with TRBD1. The CDR3 is made up of 16 amino acids. Unmatched junction bases numbered 8, after V lost 3 bases and J lost 1 base. CDR1 is LNHDA and CDR2 is SQIVND in the germline V gene (reference sequence). Supplemented by reference TRBV19 and TRBJ1-1, the full variable domain reads DGGITQSPKYLFRKEGQNVTLSCEQNLNHDAMYWYRQDPGQGLRLIYYSQIVNDFQKGDIAEGYSVSREKKESFPLTVTSAQKNPTAFYLCASSMGQTVQNTEAFFGQGTRLTVV.

This clone was detected only a few times. The chain links TRBV7-2 to TRBJ1-1; TRBD1 aligns across 7 bases. The trim removed 1 base at V and 3 bases at J, leaving 8 bases unmatched. The CDR3 runs to 16 residues. CDR1 is SGHTA, CDR2 FQGNSA, per germline. CDR3 sequence reads: CASSLGYTGEDTEAFF. As DNA, the CDR3 is TGTGCCAGCAGCTTAGGGTACACAGGGGAGGACACTGAAGCTTTCTTT.

The chain joins TRBV2 to TRBJ1-3, with D unclear. V was clipped by 7 bases and J by 2 bases, with 6 bases between them. The CDR3 covers 12 residues. CDR1 SNHLY and CDR2 FYNNEI come from the germline V gene. CDR3 residues: CASTITGNTIYF. CDR3 sequence (DNA): TGTGCCAGCACCATTACTGGAAACACCATATATTTT.

This clone was observed a few times. The CDR3 bases are TGCGCCAGCAGCGGGACCGGGACTAGCGGGAGATTAGGGCAGTTCTTC. Its translation is CASSGTGTSGRLGQFF. The chain joins TRBV5-1 to TRBJ2-1; 14 bases match TRBD2. CDR1 is SGHRS and CDR2 is YFSETQ in the germline V gene. Losses at the gene ends were 4 bases for V and 12 bases for J; bases not matched to a gene: 12. CDR3 length equals 16 residues.

J is TRBJ2-2 and V is TRBV5-6, with TRBD1 identical over 8 bases. V trimming: 3 bases; J trimming: 4 bases; junction bases outside the gene matches: 8. Germline lookup yields CDR1 SGHDT and CDR2 YYEEEE. The CDR3 loop spans 16 amino acids. CDR3 region: CASSWWTGPPTGELFF. CDR3 in DNA: TGTGCCAGCAGCTGGTGGACAGGGCCCCCCACCGGGGAGCTGTTTTTT.

The genes are TRBV4-1 and TRBJ2-2; 9 positions match TRBD2. V trimming: 4 bases; J trimming: 6 bases; junction bases outside the gene matches: 9. Germline CDR1 is MGHRA and CDR2 is YSYEKL. The CDR3 runs to 16 residues. The CDR3 spells CASSPTRGRAAGELFF. The CDR3 bases are TGCGCCAGCAGCCCCACCCGCGGGAGGGCGGCCGGGGAGCTGTTTTTT.

This clone was recorded a few times. This chain joins TRBV21-1 and TRBJ2-3; TRBD1 is taken as the D call from the table, unchecked against the DNA. TRBV21-1 is a pseudogene. The CDR3 sequence is 19 residues long. CDR3 sequence (DNA): TGTGCCAGCAGCAAAGCCGGGGGAGGTGGGACAGATAGCACAGATACGCAGTATTTT. Its translation is CASSKAGGGGTDSTDTQYF.

The chain links TRBV30 to TRBJ2-5; D is unclear. There are 14 residues in the CDR3. CDR1 and CDR2 from the germline V gene are GTSNPN and SVGIG (reference sequence). The V end lost 1 base, the J end lost 5 bases, and 14 bases lay between the germline ends. The CDR3 bases are TGTGCCTGGAGTGCTGGACCCCTAGGGGAGACCCAGTACTTC. It is translated as CAWSAGPLGETQYF.

V and J are TRBV10-3 and TRBJ2-7; 8 bases line up with TRBD1. The trim removed 2 bases at V and 4 bases at J, leaving 10 bases unmatched. This CDR3 has 16 residues. Looked up from germline, CDR1 is ENHRY and CDR2 is SYGVKD. The CDR3, as DNA: TGTGCCATCAGTGAGACGGACAGGGCGGAGGTGTACGAGCAGTACTTC. This sequence encodes CAISETDRAEVYEQYF.

This chain joins TRBV7-3 and TRBJ2-6, with TRBD1 matching over 9 bases. The V and J ends lost 3 bases and 2 bases, in that order; junction bases with no gene match: 14. This CDR3 contains 20 residues. Per the germline V gene, CDR1 is SGHTA and CDR2 is FQGTGA. The CDR3 is CASSFSSGTGSSPGANVLTF. Written as DNA, the CDR3 is TGTGCCAGCAGCTTTTCTAGTGGGACAGGGTCGTCCCCTGGGGCCAACGTCCTGACTTTC.

This clone was counted between two and nine times. This chain joins TRBV29-1 and TRBJ1-5, with 7 bases lining up with TRBD1. This CDR3 spans 12 amino acids. The germline V gene has CDR1 SQVTM and CDR2 ANQGSEA. Losses at the gene ends were 6 bases for V and 7 bases for J; bases not matched to a gene: 6. CDR3 DNA sequence: TGCAGCGTGGGACAGTCAGAGCAGCCCCAGCATTTT. Translation: CSVGQSEQPQHF.

This chain links TRBV4-3 with TRBJ1-4, with a weak D call TRBD1 (5 bases). Germline V lookup: CDR1 LGHNA, CDR2 YSLEER. CDR3 size: 16 residues. V lost 5 bases, J lost 0 bases, and 13 bases lay in between. The CDR3 coding sequence is TGCGCCAGCAGCTCGCAAGGGGCTGCAACTAATGAAAAACTGTTTTTT. Translation gives CASSSQGAATNEKLFF.

In its sample, this clone was seen a few times. The genes are TRBV28 and TRBJ2-7; 8 bases fit TRBD2. CDR1 MDHEN and CDR2 SYDVKM come from the germline V gene. V dropped 6 bases and J dropped 2; count of bases not matched to a gene: 6. The CDR3 sequence is 14 residues long. The CDR3 protein is CASRAGERTYEQYF. DNA for the CDR3: TGTGCCAGCAGAGCGGGGGAACGGACCTACGAGCAGTACTTC.

This clone was recorded a few times. V and J are TRBV29-1 and TRBJ1-5, with no clear D. CDR3 length: 13 residues. With 6 bases removed from V and 8 bases from J, the gap between germline ends came to 17 bases. CDR1 is SQVTM, CDR2 ANQGSEA, per germline. The chain's CDR3 is CSVQEQIDKPQHF. CDR3 nucleotide sequence: TGCAGCGTCCAAGAACAGATCGATAAGCCCCAGCATTTT. The variable domain in full, with the rest retrieved from reference TRBV29-1 and TRBJ1-5, is SAVISQKPSRDICQRGTSLTIQCQVDSQVTMMFWYRQQPGQSLTLIATANQGSEATYESGFVIDKFPISRPNLTFSTLTVSNMSPEDSSIYLCSVQEQIDKPQHFGDGTRLSIL.

This clone has just a few counts. The chain uses TRBV6-5 and TRBJ2-5, with D hard to call. Germline assignment: CDR1 MNHEY and CDR2 SVGAGI. The CDR3 has 15 amino acids. Trimming left V 5 bases short and J 7 bases short, with 20 bases between. CDR3 residues: CASSAPSLPGGTQYF. The CDR3 DNA reads TGTGCCAGCAGTGCTCCAAGCCTCCCCGGTGGGACCCAGTACTTC.

The count of this clone is one. At the DNA level, this CDR3 is encoded by other sequences in the same sample as well. The chain links TRBV7-8 to TRBJ1-5; 10 bases line up with TRBD1. V was clipped by 2 bases and J by 7 bases; unmatched bases: 5. This CDR3 is 15 amino acids long. Germline V gives CDR1 SGHVS, CDR2 FQNEAQ. CDR3 loop: CASSLRTGGNQPQHF. The CDR3 bases are TGTGCCAGCAGCTTACGGACAGGGGGTAACCAGCCCCAGCATTTT.

V and J are TRBV7-3 and TRBJ2-3, with D perhaps matching TRBD2 (5 bases). V was pared by 5 bases and J by 0 bases, with 9 bases between. The CDR3 totals 14 residues. CDR1 SGHTA and CDR2 FQGTGA come from the germline V gene. The CDR3 sequence: CASSPGSSTDTQYF. CDR3 nucleotides: TGTGCCAGCAGCCCGGGATCTAGCACAGATACGCAGTATTTT.

This clone was detected a few times. V and J are TRBV4-3 and TRBJ2-4, with D perhaps TRBD1 (6 bases). Trimming took off 0 bases at V and 6 bases at J, with 15 bases between the two ends. Germline loops: CDR1 LGHNA, CDR2 YSLEER. This CDR3 region has 16 residues. CDR3: CASSQDGLGAVNIQYF. CDR3 DNA sequence: TGCGCCAGCAGCCAAGATGGTTTGGGGGCAGTAAACATTCAGTACTTC.

This clone showed up just a few times. V is TRBV19 and J is TRBJ2-7, with D perhaps matching TRBD1 (6 bases). The CDR3 covers 15 residues. Germline assignment: CDR1 LNHDA and CDR2 SQIVND (reference sequence). With 3 bases removed from V and 0 bases from J, the gap between germline ends came to 12 bases. The CDR3: CASSIQLGGSYEQYF. CDR3 nucleotides: TGTGCCAGTAGTATTCAACTAGGGGGCTCCTACGAGCAGTACTTC.

The chain uses TRBV9 and TRBJ2-2, with D unresolved. V was pared by 4 bases and J by 7 bases, with 11 bases between. Germline V lookup: CDR1 SGDLS, CDR2 YYNGEE. This CDR3 contains 13 residues. CDR3 loop: CASSSTVFGELFF. In DNA, the CDR3 is TGTGCCAGCAGCTCGACGGTTTTCGGGGAGCTGTTTTTT.

About this clone: This specimen includes other DNA sequences encoding the same CDR3. J is TRBJ2-5 and V is TRBV9; D remains unclear. V lost 0 bases to trimming and J lost 2 bases, with 2 bases between them. The CDR3 spans 12 residues. The germline V gene encodes CDR1 SGDLS and CDR2 YYNGEE. The CDR3 DNA reads as TGTGCCAGCAGCGTAGAACAAGAGACCCAGTACTTC. Protein product: CASSVEQETQYF.